This T cell receptor beta chain was sequenced during a study of blood T cell repertoires in COVID-19. Overall study: Sites across the United States, Italy and Spain contributed samples from acute and convalescent COVID-19. PBMCs, B-cell-depleted T cells, or T cells provided the cDNA or gDNA that made up the material.

A single count supports this clone. The V and J ends lost 5 bases and 4 bases respectively, with 14 bases between them. This CDR3 has 14 amino acids. Germline lookup yields CDR1 MNHNY and CDR2 SVGAGI (reference sequence). Original data processing: Using reference gene primer amplification, nucleated cell counts were estimated. Sequencing was performed with immunoSEQ multiplex PCR; in TCRdb, only in-frame clones are kept and a portion is missing. V and J calls and clone size are given by that table; D and trimming were obtained from the DNA. The sample includes fewer than 200,000 clones, more than 75% of them seen just once. Seattle's enrolled individuals joined amid active infection and were then monitored longitudinally.

This sequence was found in a woman aged 60-75 years with COVID-19, enrolled during active disease. The V gene is TRBV6-6, the J gene TRBJ1-1, with D perhaps matching TRBD1 (5 bases). Sequenced: peripheral blood. The CDR3 DNA follows: TGTGCCAGCAGTGCTTCAGGGAGGGTCACTGAAGCTTTCTTT. Translated, it gives CASSASGRVTEAFF.